The rows below give T cell receptor beta chains drawn from one sample of a study of T cell repertoires in cytomegalovirus infection. MiXCR, applied by TCRdb to the reads, yields one record per CDR3 protein. The profile shows 570,000 or so distinct CDR3 sequences, roughly 42% of them singletons. These receptors' targets are unknown. Sequencing was performed on cultured PBMCs, taken from culture after CMV antigen stimulation. Receptors were obtained from a human donor in good health (CMV status not recorded). Some clones in this sample may be carry-over from other donors' samples. Each CDR3 is given with its conserved first and last residue. A D gene is named only where the DNA matches it firmly. A row's size may be missing; if present it is once, few, many or a size class.

D,size,J,V,CDR3,DNA
TRBD1,few,TRBJ1-2,TRBV7-9,CASSSYRGSNYGYTF,TGTGCCAGCAGCTCCTACAGGGGGTCTAACTATGGCTACACCTTC
NA,NA,TRBJ2-3,TRBV7-7,CASSLWETDTQYF,TGTGCCAGCAGCTTATGGGAAACAGATACGCAGTATTTT
NA,NA,TRBJ2-2,TRBV6-6,CASSYRWEYTGELFF,TGTGCCAGCAGTTACCGATGGGAATACACCGGGGAGCTGTTTTTT
NA,NA,TRBJ1-1,TRBV20-1,CSARDSGRLRAPEAFF,TGCAGTGCTAGAGATTCGGGGCGATTGAGGGCCCCTGAAGCTTTCTTT
TRBD2,NA,TRBJ2-2,TRBV4-1,CASSQEERERQLFF,TGCGCCAGCAGCCAAGAAGAGCGGGAGAGGCAGCTGTTTTTT
TRBD1,few,TRBJ1-5,TRBV12-3/TRBV12-4,CASSSIQGPYSNQPQHF,TGTGCCAGCAGTTCGATACAGGGGCCATATAGCAATCAGCCCCAGCATTTT
NA,NA,TRBJ2-7,TRBV12-5,CASGPRTASYEQYF,TGTGCTAGTGGTCCACGGACAGCCTCCTACGAGCAGTACTTC
TRBD2,NA,TRBJ2-7,TRBV6-2/TRBV6-3,CASSFLEVVGAGGPGPYEQYF,TGTGCCAGCAGTTTCTTAGAAGTAGTCGGAGCGGGAGGACCTGGGCCCTACGAGCAGTACTTC
NA,NA,TRBJ2-5,TRBV5-1,CASSDQGMETQYF,TGCGCCAGCAGCGATCAGGGAATGGAGACCCAGTACTTC
TRBD2,NA,TRBJ2-1,TRBV9,CASSRGGSGRGNEQFF,TGTGCCAGCAGCCGGGGAGGTAGCGGGAGGGGCAATGAGCAGTTCTTC
NA,NA,TRBJ2-6,TRBV6-1,CASAVGPGANVLTF,TGTGCCAGCGCCGTGGGGCCTGGGGCCAACGTCCTGACTTTC
NA,few,TRBJ1-2,TRBV7-9,CASSFQNIGGGGYTF,TGTGCCAGCAGCTTCCAGAACATCGGGGGTGGTGGCTACACCTTC
NA,NA,TRBJ1-1,TRBV12-3/TRBV12-4,CASRQTGNTEAFF,TGTGCCAGCAGGCAGACAGGGAACACTGAAGCTTTCTTT
TRBD2,NA,TRBJ2-1,TRBV18,CASSSSGRARNEQFF,TGTGCCAGCTCATCTAGCGGGAGGGCCCGTAATGAGCAGTTCTTC
NA,NA,TRBJ1-5,TRBV20-1,CSAPHRTQHF,TGCAGTGCGCCGCATAGGACCCAGCATTTT
TRBD1,few,TRBJ1-4,TRBV4-1,CASSQERGRSAVNEKLFF,TGCGCCAGCAGCCAAGAGAGGGGGCGGTCCGCTGTTAATGAAAAACTGTTTTTT
TRBD1,few,TRBJ2-1,TRBV6-2/TRBV6-3,CASSYPRGQGIYNEQFF,TGTGCCAGCAGTTACCCTAGGGGACAGGGAATCTACAATGAGCAGTTCTTC